This TCR beta chain originates from a study of metastatic and nonmetastatic thyroid tumors. About the study: Malignant thyroid and benign thyroid patients provided blood and tumor or nodule tissue whose repertoires were compared.

Per the authors' pipeline: Across clinicopathological groups, CDR3 differences served as the basis for building a distant-metastasis classifier for papillary thyroid cancer. TCRdb reassembled clones from the PCR reads with MiXCR. The V and J calls here are based on TCRdb, not the publication. The profile shows fewer than 40,000 clones, roughly 30% of them singletons. Each patient came to thyroid surgery without any prior treatment (of any kind). The source of this sequence is a female donor with papillary thyroid cancer or a benign thyroid nodule (not recorded which). Some clones in this sample may be carry-over from other donors' samples. The sequencing input was blood.

CDR3 protein: CASSEGAGRYEQYF. The CDR3 DNA follows: TGTGCCAGCAGTGAAGGGGCAGGGAGGTACGAGCAGTACTTC. J is TRBJ2-7 and V is TRBV6-1, with TRBD2 as a possible D gene (6 bases). The V gene's germline CDR1 is MNHNS and CDR2 SASEGT. The V gene lost 1 base and the J gene lost 4 bases, with 11 bases spanning the gap. The CDR3 has 14 residues.